The rows below give T cell receptor beta chains drawn from one sample of a study of PD-1 blockade in classical Hodgkin lymphoma. Measured with immunoSEQ multiplex PCR; TCRdb has only the in-frame clones, and not every one. The table has about 64,000 clones, more than 80% seen once. The specimen comprised peripheral blood mononuclear cells (PBMCs), sampled before the fourth cycle of nivolumab. The source is a human donor with classical Hodgkin lymphoma. Each CDR3 is given with its conserved first and last residue. A D gene is named only where the DNA matches it firmly. Size tells how often a clone was seen (once, few, many) or the class of an expanded clone, and some rows leave it out.

J gene	clone size	V gene	D gene	CDR3 DNA	CDR3 protein
TRBJ2-2	few	TRBV7-9	-	TGTGCCAGCAGCTTAGGTTGGGGCGCGAACACCGGGGAGCTGTTTTTT	CASSLGWGANTGELFF
TRBJ2-3	-	TRBV7-9	-	TGTGCCAGCAGCCCTGATAGCGGAAAAGATACGCAGTATTTT	CASSPDSGKDTQYF
TRBJ2-5	-	TRBV11-2	-	TGTGCCAGCAGCTTAAGCCCCACAGAGACCCAGTACTTC	CASSLSPTETQYF
TRBJ2-7	once	TRBV7-8	-	TGTGCCAGCAGCGGAACTCGAGGACAGCCCTCCTCGTCCTACGAGCAGTACTTC	CASSGTRGQPSSSYEQYF
TRBJ2-1	-	TRBV20-1	-	TGCAGTGCTAAGGGGGAAACTGAGCAGTTCTTC	CSAKGETEQFF
TRBJ2-2	-	TRBV9	TRBD1	TGTGCCAGCAGCAACGGACAGGCGAACACCGGGGAGCTGTTTTTT	CASSNGQANTGELFF
TRBJ2-7	-	TRBV19	-	TGTGCCAGTAGTATGAGAGCGGGCAGGTCCTACGAGCAGTACTTC	CASSMRAGRSYEQYF
TRBJ1-5	-	TRBV18	-	TGTGCCAGCTCACCACCAATCGGCCAGCCCCAGCATTTT	CASSPPIGQPQHF
TRBJ2-5	once	TRBV4-1	-	TGCGCCAGCAGCCTTGGTACCCAAGAGACCCAGTACTTC	CASSLGTQETQYF
TRBJ2-5	once	TRBV7-3	-	TGTGCCAGCAGCTTAACGCCGGGACCCCCTGGGGAGACCCAGTACTTC	CASSLTPGPPGETQYF
TRBJ2-7	-	TRBV4-1	TRBD1	TGCGCCAGCAGCCAAGTGCCGGACAGGGGGGGCCACGAGCAGTACTTC	CASSQVPDRGGHEQYF
TRBJ1-6	few	TRBV23-1	-	TGCGCCAGCAGTCTAGCCAGATTTCACACCCTCCACTTT	CASSLARFHTLHF